This passage covers 7 T cell receptor beta chains from one sample sequenced in a study of siplizumab effects on memory and regulatory T cells. TCRdb's table, derived via immunoSEQ multiplex PCR, lists solely in-frame clones and lacks some. The table has some 100,000 clones, approximately 94% seen once. Sequenced input: Tregs sorted from blood. The receptors here all came from a human donor in good health.

The J gene is TRBJ1-1, the V gene TRBV27; D is undetermined. Trimming left V 5 bases short and J 6 bases short, with 10 bases between. The CDR3 runs 12 residues. CDR1 is MNHEY and CDR2 is SMNVEV in the germline V gene (reference sequence). The DNA of the CDR3 is TGTGCCAGCAGTCCCCGAAGGGCTGAAGCTTTCTTT. Encoded protein: CASSPRRAEAFF.

There are a few counts of this clone. The V call is TRBV11-2, the J call TRBJ2-7; no clear D gene. Germline CDR1 and CDR2: SGHAT and FQNNGV. V lost 5 bases and J lost 4, with 9 bases in between. The CDR3 consists of 12 residues. CDR3 loop: CASSPIVYEQYF. CDR3 nucleotide sequence: TGTGCCAGCAGCCCAATAGTGTACGAGCAGTACTTC.

This clone came up once. The chain has TRBV2 and TRBJ2-7; D may correspond to TRBD1 or TRBD2 (7 bases each). Germline loops: CDR1 SNHLY, CDR2 FYNNEI. The V end was cut by 6 bases, the J end by 4 bases, with 22 bases between. This CDR3 region has 16 residues. The CDR3 sequence: CASSRGGQGTIYEQYF. The CDR3 nucleotides are TGTGCCAGCAGCAGGGGGGGCCAGGGGACGATTTACGAGCAGTACTTC.

This clone was seen once. The gene calls are TRBV28 and TRBJ2-7; D might be TRBD2 (5 bases). The CDR3 consists of 13 residues. Trimming left V 6 bases short and J 6 bases short, with 15 bases between. Germline CDR1 and CDR2: MDHEN and SYDVKM. The CDR3 DNA is TGTGCCAGCAGCCTACTAGGGTTTTTCGAGCAGTACTTC. It yields the protein CASSLLGFFEQYF. Complete variable domain (other parts from reference TRBV28 and TRBJ2-7): DVKVTQSSRYLVKRTGEKVFLECVQDMDHENMFWYRQDPGLGLRLIYFSYDVKMKEKGDIPEGYSVSREKKERFSLILESASTNQTSMYLCASSLLGFFEQYFGPGTRLTVT.

The chain uses TRBV7-9 and TRBJ1-4; D is unclear. CDR1 SEHNR and CDR2 FQNEAQ come from the germline V gene (reference sequence). V shed 5 bases and J shed 8 bases, with 6 bases lying between them. This CDR3 is built from 11 residues. The CDR3 loop is CASSPSEKLFF. In DNA form, the CDR3 reads TGTGCCAGCAGCCCTTCCGAAAAACTGTTTTTT. The full variable domain, with the rest looked up from reference TRBV7-9 and TRBJ1-4, is DTGVSQNPRHKITKRGQNVTFRCDPISEHNRLYWYRQTLGQGPEFLTYFQNEAQLEKSRLLSDRFSAERPKGSFSTLEIQRTEQGDSAMYLCASSPSEKLFFGSGTQLSVL.

The chain links TRBV7-2 to TRBJ2-7; 11 positions match TRBD2. This CDR3 contains 15 residues. Germline CDR1 is SGHTA and CDR2 is FQGNSA. Trimming removed 8 bases from V and 0 bases from J; junction bases left unmatched: 6. The CDR3 sequence: CASAVAGGLSYEQYF. CDR3 bases: TGTGCCAGCGCCGTAGCGGGAGGGCTCTCCTACGAGCAGTACTTC.

The V and J genes are TRBV5-5 and TRBJ2-2, with TRBD2 identical over 9 bases. CDR3 length: 16 residues. V was clipped by 1 base and J by 2 bases; unmatched bases: 3. From germline, CDR1 is SGHKS and CDR2 YYEKEE (reference sequence). CDR3 loop: CASSLIAGVNTGELFF. CDR3 DNA: TGTGCCAGCAGCTTGATAGCGGGAGTTAACACCGGGGAGCTGTTTTTT.